The 10 T cell receptor beta chains reported below all come from one sample, sequenced in a study of blood T cell repertoires in COVID-19. The protocol was immunoSEQ multiplex PCR, while the TCRdb copy is restricted to in-frame clones and leaves out a portion. The sample consists of about 52,000 clones, more than 75% of them appearing once. Sequencing used peripheral blood. These receptors were obtained from a woman aged 80 or over with acute or convalescent COVID-19.

This clone was counted only a few times. The chain has TRBV2 and TRBJ1-5; D uncertain. Germline assignment: CDR1 SNHLY and CDR2 FYNNEI. V dropped 5 bases and J dropped 0 bases, with 5 bases sitting between them. The length of the CDR3 is 13 residues. CDR3 residues: CASSLLSNQPQHF. The CDR3 DNA is TGTGCCAGCAGTTTACTTAGCAATCAGCCCCAGCATTTT.

CDR3 residues: CASGPGTGYTGELFF. CDR3 nucleotides: TGTGCCAGCGGGCCCGGGACAGGGTACACCGGGGAGCTGTTTTTT. V usage is TRBV27 and J usage is TRBJ2-2; TRBD1 agrees at 9 bases. The ends lost 8 bases at V and 3 bases at J; junction bases unmatched: 7. Germline values: CDR1 MNHEY, CDR2 SMNVEV (reference sequence). The CDR3 loop spans 15 amino acids.

V gene TRBV6-6 combines with J gene TRBJ1-2; 9 nucleotides align to TRBD1. V lost 2 bases and J lost 6; bases outside the gene matches: 4. Germline V CDR1 and CDR2: MNHNY, SVGAGI (reference sequence). This CDR3 has 14 amino acids. In DNA, the CDR3 is TGTGCCAGCAGTTACAGCGACAGGGGGGATGGCTACACCTTC. This gives the protein CASSYSDRGDGYTF.

V usage is TRBV10-2 and J usage is TRBJ2-1; tentatively, D is TRBD2 (6 bases). Germline-derived CDR1 and CDR2 are WSHSY and SAAADI. The CDR3 sequence is 16 residues long. V lost 2 bases to trimming and J lost 0 bases, with 11 bases between them. CDR3 in amino acids: CASSETAGISYNEQFF. DNA of the CDR3: TGCGCCAGCAGTGAGACGGCGGGAATCTCCTACAATGAGCAGTTCTTC.

This clone was picked up a small number of times. The chain couples TRBV10-3 to TRBJ2-7; D remains unclear. The CDR3 is 12 residues long. Trimming took off 3 bases at V and 4 bases at J, with 7 bases between the two ends. Germline values: CDR1 ENHRY, CDR2 SYGVKD. The chain's CDR3 is CAISEAAYEQYF. As DNA, the CDR3 is TGTGCCATCAGTGAAGCAGCGTACGAGCAGTACTTC.

This clone showed up many times. The chain joins TRBV5-1 to TRBJ2-5; tentatively, D is TRBD2 (6 bases). Germline-derived CDR1 and CDR2 are SGHRS and YFSETQ. Deletions cut 3 bases from V and 2 bases from J, with 20 bases between. The CDR3 sequence is 17 residues long. CDR3: CASSSPAGREVQETQYF. The DNA of the CDR3 is TGCGCCAGCAGCTCGCCCGCAGGCAGGGAGGTACAAGAGACCCAGTACTTC.

This clone appeared a single time. The V gene is TRBV10-3, the J gene TRBJ2-1; 10 bases match TRBD2. Per the germline V gene, CDR1 is ENHRY and CDR2 is SYGVKD. CDR3 size: 15 residues. The trim removed 2 bases at V and 7 bases at J, leaving 5 bases unmatched. Here the CDR3 DNA reads TGTGCCATCAGTGAGGCTAGCGGGAGTAGGAATGAGCAGTTCTTC. Translated, it gives CAISEASGSRNEQFF.

The V and J genes are TRBV14 and TRBJ2-1; a weak D match, TRBD2 (5 bases). The V end was cut by 4 bases, the J end by 9 bases, with 13 bases between. Germline V CDR1 and CDR2: SGHDN, FVKESK. The CDR3 runs to 13 residues. The CDR3 is CASSRVLSGEQFF. CDR3 in DNA: TGTGCCAGCAGCCGGGTCCTAAGCGGTGAGCAGTTCTTC.

This clone was detected once. The gene calls are TRBV13 and TRBJ2-1; TRBD2 aligns across 8 bases. CDR3 length equals 16 residues. With V trimmed by 1 base and J by 1 base, 3 bases remained unmatched. Germline CDR1 reads PRHDT; CDR2 reads FYEKMQ (reference sequence). CDR3 DNA sequence: TGTGCCAGCAGCTTAGTGCCGGGAGGGTCCTACAATGAGCAGTTCTTC. It codes for CASSLVPGGSYNEQFF.

The chain couples TRBV5-4 to TRBJ1-1, with 7 bases matching TRBD1. Germline V lookup: CDR1 SGHNT, CDR2 YYREEE (reference sequence). The CDR3 is made up of 13 amino acids. Germline trimming cut 4 bases from V and 7 bases from J; bases unmatched to any gene: 7. The DNA for the CDR3 is TGTGCCAGCAGCCCAACCGGACAGGATGAAGCTTTCTTT. Translating it yields CASSPTGQDEAFF. The whole variable domain, filled in from reference TRBV5-4 and TRBJ1-1, reads ETGVTQSPTHLIKTRGQQVTLRCSSQSGHNTVSWYQQALGQGPQFIFQYYREEENGRGNFPPRFSGLQFPNYSSELNVNALELDDSALYLCASSPTGQDEAFFGQGTRLTVV.